These 12 T cell receptor beta chains were sequenced from one sample in a study of T-cell memory formation after mild COVID-19. TCRdb called the 5' RACE reads again in MiXCR, with one record for every CDR3 protein. The sample records around 12,000 distinct CDR3 sequences, roughly 15% being singletons. Sequenced sample: PBMCs or a T cell subset sorted from them (not recorded which). Receptors originate from a young man who had mild COVID-19 (a few samples of this study predate the infection). Cell type and time point are not known.

This clonotype was seen only a few times. V gene TRBV12-3 or TRBV12-4 combines with J gene TRBJ2-5, with TRBD1 matching 9 bases. V lost 6 bases, J lost 5 bases, and 7 bases stayed unmatched. The CDR3 is 14 residues long. In nucleotides, the CDR3 is TGTGCCAGCAGGCACAGGGGGCTTAGCGAGACCCAGTACTTC. Translating gives CASRHRGLSETQYF.

This clonotype came up many times. The rearrangement links TRBV11-2 to TRBJ1-4, with D perhaps matching TRBD1 (5 bases). V dropped 1 base and J dropped 5 bases, with 14 bases sitting between them. Germline V gene sequence: CDR1 SGHAT, CDR2 FQNNGV. The CDR3 is 16 residues long. The CDR3 reads CASSLGRFRGNEKLFF. Here the CDR3 DNA reads TGTGCCAGCAGCTTAGGGCGGTTTCGGGGGAATGAAAAACTGTTTTTT.

This clonotype was counted many times. The J gene is TRBJ2-2, the V gene TRBV20-1; TRBD1 is a possible D gene (6 bases). CDR3 length equals 15 residues. V lost 3 bases to trimming and J lost 4 bases, with 15 bases between them. CDR1 and CDR2 (germline): DFQATT, SNEGSKA (reference sequence). The CDR3: CSARAGQSLTGELFF. Here the CDR3 DNA reads TGCAGTGCTAGGGCCGGACAGAGCCTCACCGGGGAGCTGTTTTTT.

The chain is built from TRBV5-1 and TRBJ2-5, with 15 bases that match TRBD2. The ends lost 4 bases at V and 5 bases at J; junction bases unmatched: 6. The CDR3 runs to 16 residues. Per the germline V gene, CDR1 is SGHRS and CDR2 is YFSETQ. The DNA of the CDR3 is TGCGCCAGCAGCCAAACGGGGACTAGCGGGGGGGAGACCCAGTACTTC. Translation: CASSQTGTSGGETQYF.

This clonotype was seen repeatedly, ten times or more. This sequence joins TRBV7-9 and TRBJ2-1; no reliable D call. This CDR3 region has 11 residues. The V end lost 3 bases, the J end lost 12 bases, and 9 bases lay between the germline ends. Germline V CDR1 and CDR2: SEHNR, FQNEAQ (reference sequence). The CDR3 region has the DNA TGTGCCAGCAGCTTCAATCGGAGGCAGTTCTTC. Protein product: CASSFNRRQFF.

Only a few counts were recorded for this clonotype. The V and J genes are TRBV2 and TRBJ1-5; D is unclear. V lost 8 bases, J lost 1 base, and 6 bases lay in between. This CDR3 spans 12 amino acids. Per the germline V gene, CDR1 is SNHLY and CDR2 is FYNNEI. The CDR3 region has the DNA TGTGCCAGCCGACGGAGCAATCAGCCCCAGCATTTT. It codes for CASRRSNQPQHF.

This clonotype came up many times. The DNA of the CDR3 is TGTGCCAGCAGCCAAGATCAGGGGAACACTGAAGCTTTCTTT. Residues: CASSQDQGNTEAFF. The chain employs TRBV4-2 and TRBJ1-1; D is perhaps TRBD1 (5 bases). The CDR3 is 14 residues long. Germline-derived CDR1 and CDR2 are LGHNA and YNFKEQ. The V and J ends lost 0 bases and 1 base respectively, with 6 bases between them.

This clonotype was counted ten times or more. The chain has TRBV7-9 and TRBJ2-2; perhaps TRBD2 as D (6 bases). CDR1 and CDR2 (germline): SEHNR, FQNEAQ (reference sequence). Trimming shortened V by 4 bases and J by 6 bases, and 9 bases separated the two germline ends. This CDR3 is 13 amino acids long. This CDR3 is CASSYGTPGELFF. Written as DNA, the CDR3 is TGTGCCAGCAGCTACGGGACTCCCGGGGAGCTGTTTTTT. Combining the CDR3 with reference TRBV7-9 and TRBJ2-2 gives the whole variable domain DTGVSQNPRHKITKRGQNVTFRCDPISEHNRLYWYRQTLGQGPEFLTYFQNEAQLEKSRLLSDRFSAERPKGSFSTLEIQRTEQGDSAMYLCASSYGTPGELFFGEGSRLTVL.

This clonotype was detected ten times or more. The rearrangement uses TRBV6-5 and TRBJ1-1; tentatively, D is TRBD1 (5 bases). CDR3 size: 13 residues. V dropped 7 bases and J dropped 3 bases, with 12 bases sitting between them. The germline gives CDR1 MNHEY, CDR2 SVGAGI. CDR3: CASKWQGYTEAFF. CDR3 nucleotides: TGTGCCAGCAAATGGCAGGGATACACTGAAGCTTTCTTT.

The chain is built from TRBV19 and TRBJ2-7; 14 nucleotides line up with TRBD2. The CDR3 has 15 residues. V lost 6 bases and J lost 6; bases outside the gene matches: 7. Germline V CDR1 and CDR2: LNHDA, SQIVND (reference sequence). CDR3 loop: CASSGLGLAGAEQYF. The CDR3 region has the DNA TGTGCCAGTAGCGGATTGGGACTAGCGGGGGCCGAGCAGTACTTC.

This clonotype was recorded many times. The chain has TRBV2 and TRBJ1-2, with D perhaps matching TRBD1 (5 bases). Germline V gives CDR1 SNHLY, CDR2 FYNNEI. Trimming took 4 bases from V and 4 from J, leaving 10 bases between them. The CDR3 runs 13 residues. The CDR3 DNA reads TGTGCCAGCAGTGCGGGGGGTGGCTATGGCTACACCTTC. It specifies CASSAGGGYGYTF.

The chain recombines TRBV20-1 with TRBJ2-1; D ambiguous. Deletions cut 7 bases from V and 10 bases from J, with 14 bases between. Germline CDR1 and CDR2: DFQATT and SNEGSKA (reference sequence). This CDR3 region has 11 residues. CDR3 DNA: TGCAGTGGAAGACTTGCAAGCGAGCAGTTCTTC. Its translation is CSGRLASEQFF.